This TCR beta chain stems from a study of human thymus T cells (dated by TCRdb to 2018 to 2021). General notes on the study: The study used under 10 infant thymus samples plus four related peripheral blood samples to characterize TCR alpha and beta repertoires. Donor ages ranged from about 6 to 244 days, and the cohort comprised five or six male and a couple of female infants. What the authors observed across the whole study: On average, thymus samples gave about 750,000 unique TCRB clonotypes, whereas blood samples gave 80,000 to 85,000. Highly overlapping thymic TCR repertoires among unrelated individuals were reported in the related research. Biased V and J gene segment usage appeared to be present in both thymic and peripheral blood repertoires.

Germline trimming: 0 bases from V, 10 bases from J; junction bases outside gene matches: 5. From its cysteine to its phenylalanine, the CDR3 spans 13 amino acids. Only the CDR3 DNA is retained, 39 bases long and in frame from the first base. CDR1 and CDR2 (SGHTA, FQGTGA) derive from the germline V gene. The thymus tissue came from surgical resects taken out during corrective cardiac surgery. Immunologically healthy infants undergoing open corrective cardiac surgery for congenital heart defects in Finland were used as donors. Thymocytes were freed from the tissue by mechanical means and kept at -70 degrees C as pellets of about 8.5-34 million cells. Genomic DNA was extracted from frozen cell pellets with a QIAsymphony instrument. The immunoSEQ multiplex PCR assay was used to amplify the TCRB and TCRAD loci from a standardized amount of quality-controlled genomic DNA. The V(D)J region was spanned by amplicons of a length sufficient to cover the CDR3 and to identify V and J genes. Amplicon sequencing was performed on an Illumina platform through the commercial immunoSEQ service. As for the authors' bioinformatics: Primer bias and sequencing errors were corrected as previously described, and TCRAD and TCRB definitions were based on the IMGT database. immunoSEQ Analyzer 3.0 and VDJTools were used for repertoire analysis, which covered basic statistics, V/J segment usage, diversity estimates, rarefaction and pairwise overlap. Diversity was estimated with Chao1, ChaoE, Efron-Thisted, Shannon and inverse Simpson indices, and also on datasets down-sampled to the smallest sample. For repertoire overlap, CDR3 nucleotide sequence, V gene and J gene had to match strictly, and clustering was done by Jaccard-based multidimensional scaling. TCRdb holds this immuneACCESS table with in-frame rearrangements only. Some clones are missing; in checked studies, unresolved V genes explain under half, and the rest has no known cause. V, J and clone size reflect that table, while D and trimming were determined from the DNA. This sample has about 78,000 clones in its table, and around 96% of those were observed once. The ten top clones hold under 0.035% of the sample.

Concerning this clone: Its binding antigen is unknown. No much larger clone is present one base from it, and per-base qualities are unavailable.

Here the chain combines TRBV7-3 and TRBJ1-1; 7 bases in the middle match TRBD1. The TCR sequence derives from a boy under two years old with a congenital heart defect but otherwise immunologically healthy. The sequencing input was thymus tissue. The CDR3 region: CASSLTPDRAAFF. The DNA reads TGTGCCAGCAGCTTAACCCCCGACAGGGCAGCTTTCTTT.